This entry lists 26 T cell receptor beta chains sequenced from one sample in a study of CD8 T cells in ankylosing spondylitis. Antigens of these TCRs are unknown. Whole-study results and caveats: Seemingly distinctive of ankylosing spondylitis blood was a TCR beta motif formed by eight highly homologous variants.

TCRdb called the 5' RACE reads again in MiXCR, with one record for every CDR3 protein. Among approximately 520,000 distinct CDR3 sequences listed, about 5.2% were seen once. The sequencing input was blood, either unsorted or a sorted T cell fraction (not recorded which). The receptors stem from a male donor with ankylosing spondylitis.

This clonotype was recorded at least ten times. The chain links TRBV7-2 to TRBJ2-3, with 8 bases identical to TRBD1. The CDR3 runs to 14 residues. Germline-derived CDR1 and CDR2 are SGHTA and FQGNSA. Unmatched junction bases numbered 6, after V lost 8 bases and J lost 2 bases. The CDR3 loop is CASGHRGYTDTQYF. The CDR3 bases are TGTGCCAGCGGACACAGGGGGTACACAGATACGCAGTATTTT. Full variable domain (outside the CDR3, taken from reference TRBV7-2 and TRBJ2-3): GAGVSQSPSNKVTEKGKDVELRCDPISGHTALYWYRQSLGQGLEFLIYFQGNSAPDKSGLPSDRFSAERTGGSVSTLTIQRTQQEDSAVYLCASGHRGYTDTQYFGPGTRLTVL.

This clonotype was seen ten or more times. The J gene is TRBJ2-1, the V gene TRBV11-2; 7 bases are shared with TRBD2. This CDR3 has 13 residues. Germline values: CDR1 SGHAT, CDR2 FQNNGV. J gave up 7 bases and V 6 bases, and 6 bases lay outside the gene matches. In DNA form, the CDR3 reads TGTGCCAGCAGGAGCGGGATGGGGAATGAGCAGTTCTTC. Its translation: CASRSGMGNEQFF.

This clonotype has ten or more counts. One end of the junction does not line up with germline, which may come from a read error. The chain joins TRBV7-7 to TRBJ1-4, with TRBD1 as a possible D gene (5 bases). CDR3 size: 17 residues. Germline V lookup: CDR1 SSHAT, CDR2 FNYEAQ (reference sequence). DNA of the CDR3: TGTGCTAGCAGTTCCGGCGAGATGGGGCAGGGACATGAAAAACTGTTTTTT. This sequence encodes CASSSGEMGQGHEKLFF.

At least ten counts were recorded for this clonotype. This rearrangement joins TRBV3-1 to TRBJ1-1; the D is unclear. CDR1 is LGHDT, CDR2 YNNKEL, per germline (reference sequence). The V gene lost 5 bases and the J gene lost 0 bases, with 13 bases spanning the gap. The CDR3 extends over 15 amino acids. CDR3 loop: CASSSHGSMNTEAFF. DNA of the CDR3: TGTGCCAGCAGCTCCCATGGCAGTATGAACACTGAAGCTTTCTTT.

At least ten counts were recorded for this clonotype. The chain recombines TRBV7-2 with TRBJ2-3; D may be TRBD1 (6 bases). The CDR3 contains 15 residues. In germline, CDR1 is SGHTA, CDR2 FQGNSA. V lost 3 bases and J 4 bases, leaving 14 bases between the germline ends. The CDR3 region is CASSFSGADPDTQYF. CDR3 DNA: TGTGCCAGCAGCTTTTCAGGGGCCGACCCAGATACGCAGTATTTT.

The CDR3 region has the DNA TGCGCCAGCAGTCTGGACCAGGATGGCTACACCTTC. Protein: CASSLDQDGYTF. The rearrangement links TRBV5-1 to TRBJ1-2; D is unresolved. V lost 5 bases and J lost 6, with 11 bases in between. In germline, CDR1 is SGHRS, CDR2 YFSETQ. The CDR3 spans 12 residues. Combining the CDR3 with reference TRBV5-1 and TRBJ1-2 gives the whole variable domain KAGVTQTPRYLIKTRGQQVTLSCSPISGHRSVSWYQQTPGQGLQFLFEYFSETQRNKGNFPGRFSGRQFSNSRSEMNVSTLELGDSALYLCASSLDQDGYTFGSGTRLTVV.

This clonotype came up many times. This sequence joins TRBV9 and TRBJ1-4; D gene ambiguous. Germline-derived CDR1 and CDR2 are SGDLS and YYNGEE. V was shortened by 0 bases and J by 3 bases, with 12 bases between the two germline ends. This CDR3 has 16 residues. CDR3 amino acids: CASSVGAVGANEKLFF. CDR3 bases: TGTGCCAGCAGCGTAGGCGCGGTCGGGGCTAATGAAAAACTGTTTTTT.

This clonotype was counted ten times or more. The CDR3 DNA sequence: TGTGCCAGCAGTCCCCGCCTGACAGAGGGCCATGGCTACACCTTC. As protein: CASSPRLTEGHGYTF. The rearrangement uses TRBV12-3 or TRBV12-4 and TRBJ1-2; tentatively, D is TRBD1 (5 bases). The CDR3 totals 15 residues. Trimming cost V 5 bases and J 6 bases, with 19 bases left between them.

There are many counts of this clonotype. The J gene is TRBJ2-7, the V gene TRBV12-3 or TRBV12-4, with 7 bases fitting TRBD2. The CDR3 is 16 residues long. V lost 6 bases and J lost 6; bases outside the gene matches: 17. The CDR3 protein is CASSFLPGGTTIEQYF. The CDR3 bases are TGTGCCAGCAGCTTTCTACCCGGGGGGACTACCATCGAGCAGTACTTC.

This clonotype was observed a few times. Written as DNA, the CDR3 is TGCAGTGCTGGCCGTGACAGGGGTTCTGTCTACGAGCAGTACTTC. Amino acid sequence: CSAGRDRGSVYEQYF. The rearrangement uses TRBV20-1 and TRBJ2-7; 8 bases map to TRBD1. V lost 5 bases and J lost 3; bases outside the gene matches: 12. This CDR3 has 15 amino acids. Per germline, CDR1 DFQATT and CDR2 SNEGSKA (reference sequence).

This clonotype was seen at least ten times. This chain links TRBV7-2 with TRBJ2-3, with unresolved D. The length of the CDR3 is 12 residues. V lost 4 bases and J 2 bases, leaving 4 bases between the germline ends. CDR1 is SGHTA, CDR2 FQGNSA, per germline. CDR3 residues: CASSSLTDTQYF. CDR3 nucleotides: TGTGCCAGCAGCTCCCTCACAGATACGCAGTATTTT.

This clonotype was counted many times. The genes are TRBV7-8 and TRBJ2-2; 13 bases agree with TRBD2. The CDR3 length is 17 residues. The ends lost 2 bases at V and 6 bases at J; junction bases unmatched: 6. The V gene's germline CDR1 is SGHVS and CDR2 FQNEAQ. CDR3 residues: CASSLRLAGGYAGELFF. The CDR3, as DNA: TGTGCCAGCAGCTTAAGACTAGCGGGAGGATACGCCGGGGAGCTGTTTTTT. Looking up the rest from reference TRBV7-8 and TRBJ2-2 gives the full variable domain: GAGVSQSPRYKVAKRGQDVALRCDPISGHVSLFWYQQALGQGPEFLTYFQNEAQLDKSGLPSDRFFAERPEGSVSTLKIQRTQQEDSAVYLCASSLRLAGGYAGELFFGEGSRLTVL.

This clonotype appeared many times. V is TRBV9 and J is TRBJ1-2; maybe TRBD1 (5 bases). Between the trimmed V and J ends, which lost 7 bases and 4 bases, there was a span of 11 bases. CDR3 length: 12 residues. The germline gives CDR1 SGDLS, CDR2 YYNGEE. The CDR3 is CASEGQVYGYTF. CDR3 coding DNA: TGTGCCAGCGAGGGGCAGGTCTATGGCTACACCTTC.

This clonotype was seen repeatedly, ten times or more. CDR3 sequence (DNA): TGTGCCAGCAGTCCGGACCTGGTTAATTCACCCCTCCACTTT. Encoded protein: CASSPDLVNSPLHF. The rearrangement joins TRBV7-9 to TRBJ1-6; D not certain. V was trimmed by 6 bases and J by 6 bases, leaving 12 bases between them. In germline, CDR1 is SEHNR, CDR2 FQNEAQ (reference sequence). There are 14 residues in the CDR3.

This clonotype turned up a few times. This rearrangement joins TRBV18 to TRBJ2-2; D possibly matches TRBD1 or TRBD2 (6 bases each). Germline V lookup: CDR1 KGHSH, CDR2 LQKENI. CDR3 length: 17 amino acids. The V end lost 0 bases, the J end lost 6 bases, and 17 bases lay between the germline ends. As DNA, the CDR3 is TGTGCCAGCTCACCACCGGAGGGGGAAACGAGGGCCGGGGAGCTGTTTTTT. Translated: CASSPPEGETRAGELFF.

This clonotype came up a few times. The rearrangement uses TRBV7-2 and TRBJ2-2; D perhaps matches TRBD2 (6 bases). V was clipped by 5 bases and J by 5 bases, with 24 bases between them. CDR3 length: 18 residues. Germline values: CDR1 SGHTA, CDR2 FQGNSA. In DNA, the CDR3 is TGTGCCAGCAGCCTAACGGCGGGGAACCGTTTCAGGACCGGGGAGCTGTTTTTT. Amino acid sequence: CASSLTAGNRFRTGELFF.

This clonotype was detected many times. This sequence joins TRBV11-2 and TRBJ1-2; D unclear. The V end lost 1 base, the J end lost 8 bases, and 11 bases lay between the germline ends. The CDR3 loop spans 13 amino acids. Germline loops: CDR1 SGHAT, CDR2 FQNNGV. CDR3 sequence (DNA): TGTGCCAGCAGCTTAGTGTCGGGGTTCGGCTACACCTTC. It yields the protein CASSLVSGFGYTF.

This clonotype has more than one count but fewer than ten. The CDR3 is CASSPPSGLAAYNEQFF. CDR3 in DNA: TGTGCCAGCTCACCACCGTCGGGACTAGCGGCTTACAATGAGCAGTTCTTC. The V call is TRBV18, the J call TRBJ2-1; 11 bases are shared with TRBD2. Germline V gives CDR1 KGHSH, CDR2 LQKENI. The length of the CDR3 is 17 residues. V shed 0 bases, J shed 4 bases, and the junction held 5 bases outside the gene matches. The full variable domain, in which reference TRBV18 and TRBJ2-1 provide the parts outside the CDR3, is NAGVMQNPRHLVRRRGQEARLRCSPMKGHSHVYWYRQLPEEGLKFMVYLQKENIIDESGMPKERFSAEFPKEGPSILRIQQVVRGDSAAYFCASSPPSGLAAYNEQFFGPGTRLTVL.

V gene TRBV24-1 combines with J gene TRBJ1-5, with TRBD1 identical over 7 bases. This CDR3 contains 16 residues. The V and J ends lost 3 bases and 4 bases, in that order; junction bases with no gene match: 8. Looked up from germline, CDR1 is KGHDR and CDR2 is SFDVKD. This CDR3 reads CATSDVRAGGNQPQHF. In nucleotides, the CDR3 is TGTGCCACCAGTGATGTTCGGGCAGGGGGAAATCAGCCCCAGCATTTT.

A few counts support this clonotype. The V call is TRBV11-2, the J call TRBJ2-1; TRBD2 aligns across 11 bases. From germline, CDR1 is SGHAT and CDR2 FQNNGV. The CDR3 runs 14 residues. Trimming took 4 bases from V and 6 from J; bases not matched to a gene: 2. CDR3 residues: CASSSTSGANEQFF. In nucleotides, the CDR3 is TGTGCCAGCAGCTCGACTAGCGGGGCCAATGAGCAGTTCTTC. Filled out from reference TRBV11-2 and TRBJ2-1, the complete variable domain reads EAGVAQSPRYKIIEKRQSVAFWCNPISGHATLYWYQQILGQGPKLLIQFQNNGVVDDSQLPKDRFSAERLKGVDSTLKIQPAKLEDSAVYLCASSSTSGANEQFFGPGTRLTVL.

The rearrangement links TRBV4-2 to TRBJ2-2; 15 nucleotides agree with TRBD2. The CDR3 has 18 amino acids. Per germline, CDR1 LGHNA and CDR2 YNFKEQ. Unmatched junction bases numbered 7, after V lost 4 bases and J lost 4 bases. The DNA for the CDR3 is TGTGCCAGCAGCCGAGGACTAGCGGGAGGGCTTGTCACCGGGGAGCTGTTTTTT. Encoded protein: CASSRGLAGGLVTGELFF.

This clonotype occurred many times. This chain links TRBV4-2 with TRBJ1-3, with 9 nucleotides matching TRBD1. From germline, CDR1 is LGHNA and CDR2 YNFKEQ. J was trimmed by 0 bases and V by 1 base; bases with no gene match: 4. The CDR3 loop spans 17 amino acids. The CDR3 region is CASSQAGTGSSGNTIYF. The DNA for the CDR3 is TGTGCCAGCAGCCAAGCCGGGACAGGGAGCTCTGGAAACACCATATATTTT.

This clonotype was seen a few times. The chain combines TRBV7-8 with TRBJ2-7; possible D gene TRBD2, 6 bases. Germline V CDR1 and CDR2: SGHVS, FQNEAQ. V was clipped by 5 bases and J by 1 base, with 12 bases between them. CDR3 length: 14 residues. CDR3 region: CASSNGGLSYEQYF. The CDR3 DNA is TGTGCCAGCAGCAACGGGGGTTTATCCTACGAGCAGTACTTC. Full variable domain (rest looked up from reference TRBV7-8 and TRBJ2-7): GAGVSQSPRYKVAKRGQDVALRCDPISGHVSLFWYQQALGQGPEFLTYFQNEAQLDKSGLPSDRFFAERPEGSVSTLKIQRTQQEDSAVYLCASSNGGLSYEQYFGPGTRLTVT.

This chain links TRBV20-1 with TRBJ2-7; TRBD1 is a possible D gene (5 bases). V lost 6 bases, J lost 3 bases, and 12 bases lay in between. CDR1 is DFQATT, CDR2 SNEGSKA, per germline (reference sequence). The CDR3 has 12 residues. CDR3 amino acids: CSAQGQLYEQYF. Here the CDR3 DNA reads TGCAGTGCCCAGGGCCAGCTCTACGAGCAGTACTTC.

In its sample, this clonotype was seen many times. This rearrangement joins TRBV9 to TRBJ1-6; no clear D gene. V was trimmed by 4 bases and J by 1 base, leaving 9 bases between them. The CDR3 totals 15 residues. Germline V gene lookup returns CDR1 SGDLS and CDR2 YYNGEE. CDR3 region: CASSPGRSYNSPLHF. The CDR3 DNA is TGTGCCAGCAGCCCTGGCCGATCCTATAATTCACCCCTCCACTTT.

The chain is built from TRBV5-5 and TRBJ2-3; D may be TRBD2 (5 bases). V was clipped by 7 bases and J by 14 bases, with 20 bases between them. CDR3 length: 12 residues. CDR1 is SGHKS, CDR2 YYEKEE, per germline (reference sequence). CDR3 coding DNA: TGTGCCAGCGGCCCCCGGGGTACCAAATGGTATTTT. Translation gives CASGPRGTKWYF.